The rows below give T cell receptor beta chains drawn from one sample of a study of cytomegalovirus exposure and HLA in healthy donors. This table comes from immunoSEQ multiplex PCR, and its TCRdb copy is limited to in-frame clones, with some not included. The sample includes 210,000 or so clones, around 83% of them seen just once. The specimen was PBMCs. These receptors were taken from a girl aged 2-10 years in good health and CMV-seronegative. Both conserved end residues are part of each CDR3. D genes are given only for firm matches. The size entry is marked missing in some rows and otherwise reads once, few, many or a size class.

abundance	j_gene	v_gene	d_gene	CDR3aa	CDR3nt
.	TRBJ1-6	TRBV11-2	TRBD1	CASSSPAGTGSYNSPFHF	TGTGCCAGCAGCTCCCCCGCCGGGACAGGGTCCTATAATTCACCCTTCCACTTT
.	TRBJ1-1	TRBV6-1	.	CASSENSIFEAFF	TGTGCCAGCAGTGAAAATAGCATTTTTGAAGCTTTCTTT
.	TRBJ1-6	TRBV28	TRBD1	CASSRGQGVNSPLHF	TGTGCCAGCAGCCGTGGACAGGGAGTGAATTCACCCCTCCACTTT
.	TRBJ2-1	TRBV5-1	TRBD2	CASSLTSGEGWGQFF	TGCGCCAGCAGCTTGACTAGCGGGGAGGGGTGGGGGCAGTTCTTC
.	TRBJ1-2	TRBV6-6	TRBD1	CAGRTGYDGYTF	TGTGCCGGGAGGACAGGTTATGATGGCTACACCTTC
.	TRBJ2-1	TRBV10-3	TRBD2	CAISESSGGYNEQFF	TGTGCCATCAGTGAGTCTAGCGGGGGGTACAATGAGCAGTTCTTC
few	TRBJ2-1	TRBV4-2	TRBD2	CASSQDRGRNEQFF	TGTGCCAGCAGCCAAGACCGCGGGAGGAATGAGCAGTTCTTC
.	TRBJ1-3	TRBV9	TRBD1	CASSVEGGQGLGNTIYF	TGTGCCAGCAGCGTAGAGGGGGGACAGGGCCTTGGAAACACCATATATTTT
few	TRBJ1-5	TRBV6-1	TRBD1	CASSADRQGSHQPQHF	TGTGCCAGCAGTGCAGACCGACAGGGATCACATCAGCCCCAGCATTTT
.	TRBJ1-4	TRBV2	.	CASSEIQGYREKLFF	TGTGCCAGCAGTGAAATTCAGGGGTATAGAGAAAAACTGTTTTTT
once	TRBJ2-1	TRBV4-1	TRBD2	CASSQDPPLAGSSYNEQFF	TGCGCCAGCAGCCAAGACCCCCCCTTAGCGGGGAGCTCCTACAATGAGCAGTTCTTC
.	TRBJ2-7	TRBV10-1	TRBD2	CASSESLASGSDEQYF	TGCGCCAGCAGTGAGTCTTTGGCTAGCGGGAGCGACGAGCAGTACTTC
.	TRBJ2-5	TRBV6-5	TRBD2	CASSYSPSGKETQYF	TGTGCCAGCAGTTACTCTCCTAGCGGGAAAGAGACCCAGTACTTC
.	TRBJ1-3	TRBV6-1	TRBD1	CASSTRDRGNTIYF	TGTGCCAGCAGTACCCGGGACAGGGGAAACACCATATATTTT
.	TRBJ2-7	TRBV27	TRBD1	CASSLQGAYEQYF	TGTGCCAGCAGTTTACAGGGGGCCTACGAGCAGTACTTC
.	TRBJ1-1	TRBV2	.	CASSLSGSGYTEAFF	TGTGCCAGCAGCCTGTCCGGGAGCGGGTACACTGAAGCTTTCTTT
.	TRBJ2-1	TRBV6-6	.	CASSYRLDPYNEQFF	TGTGCCAGCAGTTACAGACTAGATCCCTACAATGAGCAGTTCTTC